This record covers a single T cell receptor (beta chain). The antigen this receptor binds is unknown. The record has no base qualities; no much larger clone is one base away. PBMCs were isolated by Ficoll-Paque density gradient centrifugation. The data belong to a study of T-cell memory formation after mild COVID-19 (dated by TCRdb to the early 2020s). Regarding the complete study: TCR sequence clusters from the two donors were largely donor specific. Longitudinal TCRalpha and TCRbeta repertoire sequencing tracked T-cell clones expanding and contracting after mild COVID-19 in two donors. Two young, previously healthy adult volunteers, one female and one male, were included in the cohort.

Sequencing used an Illumina NovaSeq 6000. TCRalpha and TCRbeta cDNA libraries were constructed by 5'RACE with constant-segment primers, with sample barcodes and unique molecular identifiers being introduced. Trizol reagent was used to extract RNA from every sample. Libraries were amplified in two PCR steps, with a second sample barcode and Illumina TruSeq adapters added in the second step. The libraries were sequenced on an Illumina NovaSeq using 2 x 150 bp paired-end reads. As for the original processing: With migec v1.2.7, reads were demultiplexed and then collapsed into UMI-guided consensus sequences. Using mixcr v2.1.11, UMI consensuses were aligned to TRA and TRB V and J templates and then assembled into clonotypes. Clonotypes were classified as expanded or contracted when called significant by both edgeR and NoisET, with noise models trained on biological replicates. For edgeR calls, a false discovery rate-adjusted p below 0.01 and a log2 fold-change threshold of 1 were applied. As an exploratory analysis of dynamics, max-normalized trajectories of the 1000 most abundant clonotypes were examined with PCA combined with hierarchical clustering. Separately sequenced CD4+ and CD8+ repertoires were used to assign the CD4 or CD8 phenotype of responding clones. TCRdb ran its own pipeline on the public reads, namely fastp trimming at Q25 and MiXCR clone calling, and kept in-frame beta chains. Rows with a matching CDR3 protein are joined into one entry that keeps the most common DNA and genes. TCRdb, not the original authors, processed these V and J calls. The sample table records hundreds of thousands of distinct CDR3 sequences; 20% to 25% of these occur just once. 8.4% of the sample lies in the top ten.

The paper as a whole reports these results and caveats: Some responding clones were detected in pre-infection memory, suggesting pre-existing cross-reactive memory T cells joined the SARS-CoV-2 response. From day 15 to 85, contracting clones showed balanced CD4/CD8 phenotypes, whereas a second wave of clones that expanded from day 15 to 37 leaned towards CD4+. The second-wave clones that peaked on day 37 were not confirmed to be SARS-CoV-2 specific. The study included only a couple of mild cases, and larger cohorts that include severe cases with pre-infection samples were judged to be necessary. Contracting CD4+ clones turned up mainly in the CM and EM memory subsets, whereas EMRA was where CD8+ clones were enriched.

Sequenced material: PBMCs or a T cell subset sorted from them (not recorded which). This clonotype originated in an adult woman who had mild COVID-19 (a few samples of this study predate the infection). The sample titles of this study are shuffled in the database, so cell type and time point are left out; the donor was told from shared clones.

The bases are TGCAGTGCTAGAGATCGCGACGGGGAGGGCGCTTACAATGAGCAGTTCTTC. It is translated as CSARDRDGEGAYNEQFF. The chain uses TRBV20-1 and TRBJ2-1, and TRBD2 matches 7 of the central bases. The germline V and J ends show losses of 0 bases and 4 bases respectively, and no gene match explains 12 bases of the junction. The germline V gene (reference sequence) gives CDR1 as DFQATT and CDR2 as SNEGSKA. Including cysteine and phenylalanine, the CDR3 has 17 amino acids. Solely the CDR3 DNA is kept, with 51 bases framed from the first base.